Following are 20 T cell receptor beta chains from one sample sequenced in a study of shared clonotypes between healthy human individuals (dated by TCRdb to the early 2020s). The library relied on the immunoSEQ multiplex PCR assay. Entries here come from immuneACCESS through TCRdb and include only in-frame sequences with V and J called. Some clones fail to appear in such tables; in the studies checked, an unresolved V gene covers under half of the shortfall, and the cause of the remainder is unknown. Within this sample are hundreds of thousands of clones, with around four fifths of them counted one time only. The ten most abundant clones make up 1.5% to 2% of the sample. The sequencing sample was made of memory CD4+ T cells sorted from blood. This sample's cell subset or site label indicates: CD45RA-negative fraction. The receptors originated from a woman aged 25 to 45 in good health.

This clone was seen a handful of times. V is TRBV6-5 and J is TRBJ2-7; 7 positions match TRBD2. The CDR3 runs 16 residues. V gave up 0 bases and J gave up 3 bases; unmatched junction bases: 8. Germline values: CDR1 MNHEY, CDR2 SVGAGI. CDR3 sequence (DNA): TGTGCCAGCAGTTACTCGATGGGGGGAGGGGACTACGAGCAGTACTTC. Its translation: CASSYSMGGGDYEQYF.

The gene calls are TRBV25-1 and TRBJ2-7, with 7 bases matching TRBD1. The germline V gene encodes CDR1 MGHDK and CDR2 SYGVNS. The CDR3 totals 13 residues. With 8 bases clipped from V and 6 bases from J, the junction kept 10 bases outside the gene matches. This CDR3 is CASGPTGLGEQYF. The CDR3 DNA is TGTGCCAGCGGTCCGACAGGGCTTGGCGAGCAGTACTTC.

The chain links TRBV19 to TRBJ2-5; no definite D call. The V end was cut by 3 bases, the J end by 2 bases, with 13 bases between. This CDR3 comprises 15 residues. CDR1 is LNHDA, CDR2 SQIVND, per germline (reference sequence). The DNA of the CDR3 is TGTGCCAGTAGTATTAGGTTAGCCCCGCAAGAGACCCAGTACTTC. Translation: CASSIRLAPQETQYF.

V is TRBV19 and J is TRBJ2-7; D ambiguous. The germline V gene has CDR1 LNHDA and CDR2 SQIVND (reference sequence). This CDR3 has 12 residues. V lost 9 bases and J lost 4, with 13 bases in between. The CDR3 loop is CARRIGHYEQYF. The CDR3 nucleotides are TGTGCCAGACGGATTGGGCATTACGAGCAGTACTTC.

This clone was seen a few times. The chain has TRBV19 and TRBJ2-7, with D perhaps matching TRBD2 (7 bases). V lost 3 bases to trimming and J lost 6 bases, with 15 bases between them. There are 14 residues in the CDR3. The germline CDR1 and CDR2 sequences are LNHDA and SQIVND (reference sequence). The CDR3 loop is CASSIEGGFREQYF. In DNA, the CDR3 is TGTGCCAGTAGTATTGAGGGGGGGTTCCGCGAGCAGTACTTC.

V gene TRBV18 combines with J gene TRBJ1-1; D not certain. The V and J ends lost 1 base and 4 bases respectively, with 10 bases between them. This CDR3 has 14 amino acids. The germline CDR1 and CDR2 sequences are KGHSH and LQKENI. The CDR3 loop is CASSPRSDGTEAFF. The CDR3 nucleotides are TGTGCCAGCTCACCACGTTCAGACGGCACTGAAGCTTTCTTT.

In DNA, the CDR3 is TGTGCCAGTAGTTTCGGTTCTAGCAATCAGCCCCAGCATTTT. Amino acid sequence: CASSFGSSNQPQHF. The chain is built from TRBV19 and TRBJ1-5, with D unresolved. Germline loops: CDR1 LNHDA, CDR2 SQIVND (reference sequence). The ends were cut back, 5 bases at V and 0 bases at J, with 8 bases in the middle. The CDR3 has 14 amino acids.

This clone was observed a few times. This sequence joins TRBV6-4 and TRBJ2-2, with D hard to call. In germline, CDR1 is MRHNA, CDR2 SNTAGT. Trimming cost V 10 bases and J 0 bases, with 12 bases left between them. The CDR3 extends over 14 amino acids. CDR3 in DNA: TGTGCCACCCGCGAGGTCGCGAACACCGGGGAGCTGTTTTTT. This sequence encodes CATREVANTGELFF.

The V and J genes are TRBV5-8 and TRBJ1-2; D is unclear. CDR1 SGHTS and CDR2 YDEGEE come from the germline V gene. CDR3 size: 14 residues. The germline V and J ends were trimmed by 4 bases and 1 base, with 11 bases remaining between them. The CDR3 nucleotides read TGTGCCAGCAGCCTCGTGGGCGGTAACTATGGCTACACCTTC. This translates into CASSLVGGNYGYTF.

This clone was counted only a few times. The genes are TRBV27 and TRBJ2-2; 7 bases are shared with TRBD1. CDR3 size: 15 residues. V lost 4 bases to trimming and J lost 0 bases; unmatched junction nucleotides: 2. In germline, CDR1 is MNHEY, CDR2 SMNVEV (reference sequence). The CDR3 sequence: CASSWDSPNTGELFF. The CDR3 DNA reads as TGTGCCAGCAGTTGGGACAGCCCGAACACCGGGGAGCTGTTTTTT.

J is TRBJ1-2 and V is TRBV5-6, with D uncertain. With 0 bases removed from V and 4 bases from J, the gap between germline ends came to 10 bases. There are 14 residues in the CDR3. Looked up from germline, CDR1 is SGHDT and CDR2 is YYEEEE. The CDR3 sequence: CASSLEVGPYGYTF. The CDR3 DNA reads as TGTGCCAGCAGCTTGGAGGTCGGTCCCTATGGCTACACCTTC.

V and J are TRBV11-2 and TRBJ2-3; weak D call: TRBD2 (5 bases). From germline, CDR1 is SGHAT and CDR2 FQNNGV. This CDR3 has 15 residues. V lost 0 bases to trimming and J lost 2 bases, with 9 bases between them. The CDR3 DNA is TGTGCCAGCAGCTTAGATCGGGGATACACAGATACGCAGTATTTT. The encoded protein is CASSLDRGYTDTQYF.

The chain couples TRBV7-2 to TRBJ2-2, with 8 bases identical to TRBD2. The J segment lost 6 bases and the V segment lost 6 bases, leaving 12 bases of the junction unmatched. The CDR3 is 16 amino acids. Germline lookup yields CDR1 SGHTA and CDR2 FQGNSA. The CDR3 here is CASSPYSAGVSGELFF. DNA for the CDR3: TGTGCCAGCAGTCCCTACTCAGCGGGAGTATCCGGGGAGCTGTTTTTT.

The genes are TRBV27 and TRBJ2-5; a possible D gene is TRBD2 (6 bases). CDR3 length: 15 residues. In germline, CDR1 is MNHEY, CDR2 SMNVEV (reference sequence). The V end lost 9 bases, the J end lost 1 base, and 18 bases lay between the germline ends. CDR3 in amino acids: CARGTFSGIQETQYF. CDR3 DNA: TGTGCCAGGGGGACTTTCTCGGGAATCCAAGAGACCCAGTACTTC.

The genes are TRBV28 and TRBJ2-7; 7 bases are a match to TRBD1. The germline gives CDR1 MDHEN, CDR2 SYDVKM. The CDR3 is made up of 15 amino acids. Trimming removed 4 bases from V and 0 bases from J; junction bases left unmatched: 6. In DNA, the CDR3 is TGTGCCAGCAGTTCACAGGGGCGACACTCCTACGAGCAGTACTTC. Translating it yields CASSSQGRHSYEQYF.

To note about this clone: A junction end diverges from the germline sequence, so it may reflect a read error. V gene TRBV4-1 combines with J gene TRBJ2-5; D perhaps matches TRBD2 (7 bases). The end of the DNA fits TRBJ2-7 better, so the J call may be wrong. This CDR3 has 16 amino acids. Germline CDR1 and CDR2: MGHRA and YSYEKL. CDR3 sequence reads: CASSQERGLPSSEQYF. The CDR3, as DNA: TGCGCCAGCAGCCAAGAGCGGGGGCTACCTTCCTCCGAGCAGTACTTC.

This chain's CDR3 is CARPTGTYNEQFF. The DNA for the CDR3 is TGTGCCAGGCCCACGGGGACCTACAATGAGCAGTTCTTC. This chain uses TRBV6-4 with TRBJ2-1; a weak D match, TRBD2 (5 bases). Trimming took off 9 bases at V and 2 bases at J, with 11 bases between the two ends. The CDR3 consists of 13 residues. Germline CDR1 reads MRHNA; CDR2 reads SNTAGT.

CDR3 sequence: CASSSPAEASTDTQYF. In DNA form, the CDR3 reads TGTGCCAGCAGTTCCCCAGCGGAGGCTAGCACAGATACGCAGTATTTT. The chain uses TRBV28 and TRBJ2-3; TRBD2 is a possible D gene (5 bases). The CDR3 has 16 amino acids. V was pared by 4 bases and J by 0 bases, with 14 bases between. The germline CDR1 and CDR2 sequences are MDHEN and SYDVKM. The variable domain in full, with the rest retrieved from reference TRBV28 and TRBJ2-3, is DVKVTQSSRYLVKRTGEKVFLECVQDMDHENMFWYRQDPGLGLRLIYFSYDVKMKEKGDIPEGYSVSREKKERFSLILESASTNQTSMYLCASSSPAEASTDTQYFGPGTRLTVL.

Regarding this clone: One junction end does not reproduce the germline sequence, and a read error may be involved. The chain links TRBV5-4 to TRBJ2-1, with D uncertain. The germline CDR1 and CDR2 sequences are SGHNT and YYREEE (reference sequence). The CDR3 covers 14 residues. In DNA form, the CDR3 reads TGTGCCAGCACCTTGCTCGGTAGTAACAATGAGCAGTTCTTC. It yields the protein CASTLLGSNNEQFF.

This chain uses TRBV19 with TRBJ2-5, with 7 bases lining up with TRBD1. The V and J ends lost 4 bases and 5 bases, in that order; junction bases with no gene match: 7. Per the germline V gene, CDR1 is LNHDA and CDR2 is SQIVND (reference sequence). This CDR3 contains 14 residues. The DNA for the CDR3 is TGTGCCAGTAGTACTAGACAGGGCCCGGAGACCCAGTACTTC. As protein: CASSTRQGPETQYF.